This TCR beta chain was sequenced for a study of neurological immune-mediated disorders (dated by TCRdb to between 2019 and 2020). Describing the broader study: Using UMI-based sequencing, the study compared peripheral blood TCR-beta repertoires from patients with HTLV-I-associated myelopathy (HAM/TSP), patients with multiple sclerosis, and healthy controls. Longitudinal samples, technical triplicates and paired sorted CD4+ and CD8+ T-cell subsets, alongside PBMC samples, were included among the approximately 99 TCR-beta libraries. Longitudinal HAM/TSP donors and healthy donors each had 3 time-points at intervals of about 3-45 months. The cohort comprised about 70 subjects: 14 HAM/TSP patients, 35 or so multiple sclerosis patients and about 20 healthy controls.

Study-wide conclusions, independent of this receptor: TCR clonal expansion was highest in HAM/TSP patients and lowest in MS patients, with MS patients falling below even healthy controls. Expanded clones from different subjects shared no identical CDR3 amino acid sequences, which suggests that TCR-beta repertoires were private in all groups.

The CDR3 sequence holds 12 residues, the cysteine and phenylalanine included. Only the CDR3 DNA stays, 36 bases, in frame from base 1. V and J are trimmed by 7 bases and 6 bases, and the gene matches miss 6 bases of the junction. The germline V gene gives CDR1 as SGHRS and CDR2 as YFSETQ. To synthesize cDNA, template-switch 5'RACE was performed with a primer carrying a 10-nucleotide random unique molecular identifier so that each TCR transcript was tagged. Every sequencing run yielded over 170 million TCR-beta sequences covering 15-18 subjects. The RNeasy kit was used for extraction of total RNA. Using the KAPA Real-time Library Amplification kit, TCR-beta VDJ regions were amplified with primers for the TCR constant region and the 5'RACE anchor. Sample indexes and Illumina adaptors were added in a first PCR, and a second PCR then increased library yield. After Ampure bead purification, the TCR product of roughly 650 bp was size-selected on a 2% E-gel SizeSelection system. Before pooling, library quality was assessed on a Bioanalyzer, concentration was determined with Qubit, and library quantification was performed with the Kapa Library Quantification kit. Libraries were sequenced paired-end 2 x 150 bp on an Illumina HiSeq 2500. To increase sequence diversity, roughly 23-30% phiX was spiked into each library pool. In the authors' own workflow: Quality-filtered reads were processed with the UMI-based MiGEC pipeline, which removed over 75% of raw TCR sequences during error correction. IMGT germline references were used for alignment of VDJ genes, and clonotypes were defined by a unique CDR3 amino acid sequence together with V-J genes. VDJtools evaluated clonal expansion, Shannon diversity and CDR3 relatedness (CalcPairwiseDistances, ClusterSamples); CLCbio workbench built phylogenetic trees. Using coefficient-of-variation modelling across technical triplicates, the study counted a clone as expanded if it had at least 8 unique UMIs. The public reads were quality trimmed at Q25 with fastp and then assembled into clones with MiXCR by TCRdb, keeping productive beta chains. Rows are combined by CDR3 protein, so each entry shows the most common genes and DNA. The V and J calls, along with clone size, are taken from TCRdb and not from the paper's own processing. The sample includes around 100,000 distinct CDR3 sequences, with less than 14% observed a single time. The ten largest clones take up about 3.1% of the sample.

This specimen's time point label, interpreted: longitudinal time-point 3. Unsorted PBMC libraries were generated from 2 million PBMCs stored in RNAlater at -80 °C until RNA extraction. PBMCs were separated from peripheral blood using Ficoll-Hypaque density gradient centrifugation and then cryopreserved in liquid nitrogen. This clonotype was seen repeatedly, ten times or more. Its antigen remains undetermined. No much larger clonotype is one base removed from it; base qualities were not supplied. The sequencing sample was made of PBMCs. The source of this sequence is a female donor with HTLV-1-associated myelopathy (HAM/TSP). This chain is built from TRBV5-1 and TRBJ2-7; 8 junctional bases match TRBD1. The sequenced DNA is TGCGCCAGCCGTCTGACAGGGGTCGAGCAGTACTTC. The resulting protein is CASRLTGVEQYF.